This T cell receptor (beta chain) was sequenced for a study of cytomegalovirus exposure and HLA in healthy donors. Study-wide points: The study assumed roughly uniform donor sequencing depth for presence/absence analyses. Reports showed the classifier diagnosing cytomegalovirus status with high specificity and sensitivity.

The study ran its PCR with 60 Vbeta and 13 Jbeta primers. Profiling relied on immunoSEQ multiplex PCR, and the TCRdb table lists in-frame clones only, not all of them. The data show 150,000 to 200,000 clones, 70% to 80% seen once. This CDR3 contains 13 residues. V lost 5 bases and J lost 7, with 12 bases in between. The germline CDR1 and CDR2 sequences are SGHVS and FNYEAQ. This clone appeared a single time. The antigen is unknown. The chain joins TRBV7-6 to TRBJ2-1, with a possible D match to TRBD2 (6 bases). The sequencing input was PBMCs. This TCR was sampled from a girl under 18 in good health and CMV-seropositive. CDR3 in amino acids: CASSKQAGNEQFF. DNA of the CDR3: TGTGCCAGCAGCAAACAGGCGGGGAATGAGCAGTTCTTC.